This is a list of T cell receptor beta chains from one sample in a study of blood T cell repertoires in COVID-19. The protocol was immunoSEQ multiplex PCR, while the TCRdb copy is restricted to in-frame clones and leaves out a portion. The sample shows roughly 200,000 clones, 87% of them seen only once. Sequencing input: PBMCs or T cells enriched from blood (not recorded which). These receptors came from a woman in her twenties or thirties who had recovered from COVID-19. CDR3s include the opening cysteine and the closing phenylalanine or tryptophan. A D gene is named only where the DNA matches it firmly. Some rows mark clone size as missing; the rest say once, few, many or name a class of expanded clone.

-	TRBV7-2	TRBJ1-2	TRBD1	TGTGCCAGCCCAAGGACAGGGCGCTATGGCTACACCTTC	CASPRTGRYGYTF
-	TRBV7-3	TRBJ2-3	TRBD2	TGTGCCAGCAGCCCAAGCCTAGCGGGAGTCGCGGATACGCAGTATTTT	CASSPSLAGVADTQYF
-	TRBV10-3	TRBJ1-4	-	TGTGCCATCAGCCCATTAGCTGCAACTAATGAAAAACTGTTTTTT	CAISPLAATNEKLFF
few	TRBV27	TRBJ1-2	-	TGTGCCAGCAGGTGGGAAGGAGGGGATGGCTACACCTTC	CASRWEGGDGYTF
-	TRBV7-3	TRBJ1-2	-	TGTGCCAGCAGCTTAACTCCGACCGAGGTCTATGGCTACACCTTC	CASSLTPTEVYGYTF
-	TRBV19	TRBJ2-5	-	TGTGCCAGTAGTATAGTCTTATGGGACACTCAAGAGACCCAGTACTTC	CASSIVLWDTQETQYF
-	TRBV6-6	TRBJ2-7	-	TGTGCCAGCAGTCGATCACAGGGTTCCGAGCAGTACTTC	CASSRSQGSEQYF
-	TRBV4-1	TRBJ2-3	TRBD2	TGCGCCAGCAGCCAAGCCCGGCGGGAGAGCACAGATACGCAGTATTTT	CASSQARRESTDTQYF
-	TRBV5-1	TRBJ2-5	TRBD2	TGCGCCAGCAGCTTGTCGGTCGGGGGGGCCGTTGACCAAGAGACCCAGTACTTC	CASSLSVGGAVDQETQYF
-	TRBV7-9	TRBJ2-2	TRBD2	TGTGCCAGCAGCTCTCCATTGGGGACTAAGAAAGCCGGGGAGCTGTTTTTT	CASSSPLGTKKAGELFF
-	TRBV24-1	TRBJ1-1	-	TGTGCCACCAGTGATCAGGTGAACACTGAAGCTTTCTTT	CATSDQVNTEAFF
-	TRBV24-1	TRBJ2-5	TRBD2	TGTGCCACCTTTCCTCCCCGTCTAGCGGGAGGGCCGGGGGAGACCCAGTACTTC	CATFPPRLAGGPGETQYF
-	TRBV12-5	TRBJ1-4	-	TGTGCTAGTGGTTCAGGGGCGATGGTGGGCACTAATGAAAAACTGTTTTTT	CASGSGAMVGTNEKLFF
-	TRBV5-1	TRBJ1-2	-	TGCGCCAGCAGCCCCAGGGGCGACAACTATGGCTACACCTTC	CASSPRGDNYGYTF
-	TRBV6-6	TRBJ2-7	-	TGTGCCAGCGGAAGGCCTACAGGGCGCTCCTACGAGCAGTACTTC	CASGRPTGRSYEQYF
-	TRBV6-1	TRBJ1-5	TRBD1	TGTGCCAGCAGTGAAGCCAGGGGGGCGATTAAGGTGAGCAATCAGCCCCAGCATTTT	CASSEARGAIKVSNQPQHF
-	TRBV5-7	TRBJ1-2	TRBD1	TGTGCCAGCAGCCCTAGGACAGGGGGAGGCTATGGCTACACCTTC	CASSPRTGGGYGYTF
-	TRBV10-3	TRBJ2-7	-	TGTGCCATCAGTGAGCGCGGGGCCCCCGGGGACGAGCAGTACTTC	CAISERGAPGDEQYF
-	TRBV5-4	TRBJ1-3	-	TGTGCCAGCAGCTCTCCCGATCGGGATGCCATATATTTT	CASSSPDRDAIYF
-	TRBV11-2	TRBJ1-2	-	TGTGCCAGCAGCTTAGAACGGTTATCTAACTATGGCTACACCTTC	CASSLERLSNYGYTF
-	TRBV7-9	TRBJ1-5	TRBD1	TGTGCCGTCGACAGGGGGCTGTATCAGCCCCAGCATTTT	CAVDRGLYQPQHF
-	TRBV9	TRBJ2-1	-	TGTGCCAGCAGCGTACAGAGCGGAAGACTCTACAATGAGCAGTTCTTC	CASSVQSGRLYNEQFF
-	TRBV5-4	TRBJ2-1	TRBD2	TGTGCCAGCAGCTTAGGCGGGGGGGGGTCCTACAATGAGCAGTTCTTC	CASSLGGGGSYNEQFF
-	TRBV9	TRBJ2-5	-	TGTGCCAGCAGCGTAGCTGGCGGGGCCCAGACCCAGTACTTC	CASSVAGGAQTQYF
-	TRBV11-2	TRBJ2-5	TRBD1	TGTGCCAGCAGCTTGGCGACAGGGGGAGGCCAAGAGACCCAGTACTTC	CASSLATGGGQETQYF
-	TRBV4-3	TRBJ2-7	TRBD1	TGCGCCAGCAGCCAAGAGTGGGGGACAGGGATCTCCTACGAGCAGTACTTC	CASSQEWGTGISYEQYF
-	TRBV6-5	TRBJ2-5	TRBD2	TGTGCCAGTGGACCGGGACTAGCGCAAGAGACCCAGTACTTC	CASGPGLAQETQYF
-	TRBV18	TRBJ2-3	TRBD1	TGTGCCAGCTCACCATCGGTAAAGACGGGGACAGAGTTGGCAGATACGCAGTATTTT	CASSPSVKTGTELADTQYF
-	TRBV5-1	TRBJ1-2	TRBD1	TGCGCCAGCAGCTGGTCAGGGGGTAACTATGGCTACACCTTC	CASSWSGGNYGYTF
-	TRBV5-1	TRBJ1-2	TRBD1	TGCGCCAGCAGCCCGGGACAGCATGTCTATGGCTACACCTTC	CASSPGQHVYGYTF
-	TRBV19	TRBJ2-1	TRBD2	TGTGCCAGTAGTGCCCAACCGGGGGGGCCCCGAGAGCAGTTCTTC	CASSAQPGGPREQFF
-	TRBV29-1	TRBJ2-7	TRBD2	TGCAGCGTCTCCGGGACTAGCGGGAGCTCCTACGAGCAGTACTTC	CSVSGTSGSSYEQYF
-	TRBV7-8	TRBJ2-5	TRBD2	TGTGCCAGCAGCTTAGAGCCAGGGAGGGGCGGAGAGACCCAGTACTTC	CASSLEPGRGGETQYF
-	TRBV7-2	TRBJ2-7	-	TGTGCCAGCAGCTTGGACAGCTCCTACGAGCAGTACTTC	CASSLDSSYEQYF
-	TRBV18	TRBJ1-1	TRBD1	TGTGCCAGCTCATCGGACAGGGTGGGGACTGAAGCTTTCTTT	CASSSDRVGTEAFF
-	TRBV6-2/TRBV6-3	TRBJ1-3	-	TGTGCCAGCAGCCCCGGGACACTAGGAAACACCATATATTTT	CASSPGTLGNTIYF
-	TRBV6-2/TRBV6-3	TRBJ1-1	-	TGTGCCAGCAGTTACTCGACAGTAAGCACTGAAGCTTTCTTT	CASSYSTVSTEAFF
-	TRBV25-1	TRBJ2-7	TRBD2	TGTGCCAGCAGTGGCACTAGCGGGACCCTCTCCTACGAGCAGTACTTC	CASSGTSGTLSYEQYF
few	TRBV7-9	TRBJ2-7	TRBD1	TGTGCCAGCAGTCCACCTGGGACAGGGAGGACCTACGAGCAGTACTTC	CASSPPGTGRTYEQYF
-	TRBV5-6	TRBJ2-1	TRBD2	TGTGCCAGCAGCTCAAAAGCGGGACTTTGGAATGAGCAGTTCTTC	CASSSKAGLWNEQFF
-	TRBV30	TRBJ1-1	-	TGTGCCTGGAGTGCCGAATTCAGGGAGAACACTGAAGCTTTCTTT	CAWSAEFRENTEAFF
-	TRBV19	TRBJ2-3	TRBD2	TGTGCCAGTAGTATTCAACACAGAGGGCCAGCGGGAGGTTTAGATACGCAGTATTTT	CASSIQHRGPAGGLDTQYF
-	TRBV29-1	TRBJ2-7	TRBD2	TGCAGCGTTGAAGGTGCGGGAGGGAAATACGAGCAGTACTTC	CSVEGAGGKYEQYF
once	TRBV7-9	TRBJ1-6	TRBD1	TGTGCCAGCAGCTTCACGGGACAGGGGAATTCACCCCTCCACTTT	CASSFTGQGNSPLHF
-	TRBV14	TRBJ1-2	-	TGTGCCAGCAGTCCCGACACGCCGTATGGCTACACCTTC	CASSPDTPYGYTF
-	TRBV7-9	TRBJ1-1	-	TGTGCCAGCAGGTCAGGGAAGGGGGAAGCTTTCTTT	CASRSGKGEAFF
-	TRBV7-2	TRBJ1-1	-	TGTGCCAGCAGCTTACCAGGGGCGAACACTGAAGCTTTCTTT	CASSLPGANTEAFF
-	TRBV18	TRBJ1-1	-	TGTGCCAGCTCACGATCCAGGGATTTAGCTTTCTTT	CASSRSRDLAFF
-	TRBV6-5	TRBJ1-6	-	TGTGCCAGCAGCAGAAGTAATTCACCCCTCCACTTT	CASSRSNSPLHF
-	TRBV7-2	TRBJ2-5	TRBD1	TGTGCCAGCAGCCCATCGACAGGGGTCGAGGAGACCCAGTACTTC	CASSPSTGVEETQYF